This T cell receptor (beta chain) was retrieved from a study of control samples from healthy donors and cancer patients. This CDR3 contains 17 residues. With V trimmed by 5 bases and J by 0 bases, 8 bases remained unmatched. Germline values: CDR1 MNHEY, CDR2 SMNVEV (reference sequence). Assay used: immunoSEQ multiplex PCR; TCRdb lists only in-frame clones, some missing. The sample consists of fewer than 200,000 clones, 85% to 95% of them appearing once. This chain links TRBV27 with TRBJ2-2, with 8 bases matching TRBD1. The source is a young man in good health. The sequencing sample was made of blood. The CDR3 is CASSRLNRGTNTGELFF. The CDR3, as DNA: TGTGCCAGCAGTAGGCTTAACAGGGGGACGAACACCGGGGAGCTGTTTTTT.